These 32 T cell receptor beta chains were sequenced from one sample in a study of T cell responses to AZD1222 COVID-19 vaccine (dated by TCRdb to the early 2020s). The library was made by the immunoSEQ multiplex PCR assay. TCRdb limited this immuneACCESS table to in-frame rearrangements with V and J called. A share of clones is missing; checked studies link under half to unresolved V genes, and the rest is unexplained. Present in this sample are fewer than 85,000 clones, more than 75% of which were seen just once. The top ten clonotypes cover approximately 4.2% of the sample. The time point label, read with the paper, signifies: baseline before first vaccination. The sample was peripheral blood, taken on day 0 of AZD1222 vaccination. These receptors all come from an adult in good health.

This clone has only one observation. The chain combines TRBV9 with TRBJ1-2; 8 bases align to TRBD1. The CDR3 loop spans 15 amino acids. V was pared by 4 bases and J by 1 base, with 6 bases of the junction left unmatched. Germline CDR1 SGDLS, CDR2 YYNGEE. The CDR3 reads CASSLRQGNNYGYTF. In DNA, the CDR3 is TGTGCCAGCAGCCTTCGACAGGGGAATAACTATGGCTACACCTTC.

The chain employs TRBV29-1 and TRBJ1-3; TRBD1 matches 7 bases. Trimming removed 4 bases from V and 4 bases from J; junction bases left unmatched: 10. The CDR3 length is 15 residues. Germline V gene sequence: CDR1 SQVTM, CDR2 ANQGSEA. CDR3 protein: CSVVGDSDRGNTIYF. CDR3 nucleotide sequence: TGCAGCGTTGTAGGGGACAGTGACCGAGGAAACACCATATATTTT.

The chain uses TRBV30 and TRBJ1-2; a weak D match, TRBD1 (6 bases). CDR1 is GTSNPN, CDR2 SVGIG, per germline (reference sequence). The CDR3 consists of 15 residues. The germline V and J ends were trimmed by 0 bases and 6 bases, with 17 bases remaining between them. The CDR3 here is CAWSVMGARRDGYTF. DNA of the CDR3: TGTGCCTGGAGTGTAATGGGGGCCCGGCGGGATGGCTACACCTTC.

This sequence joins TRBV2 and TRBJ2-5; 8 positions match TRBD2. V dropped 8 bases and J dropped 1; count of bases not matched to a gene: 6. The CDR3 contains 14 residues. Germline values: CDR1 SNHLY, CDR2 FYNNEI. CDR3 coding DNA: TGTGCCAGCGCCGGGGGGGTAAGCCAAGAGACCCAGTACTTC. Translated: CASAGGVSQETQYF.

This clone was observed once. This chain uses TRBV4-1 with TRBJ1-1; D ambiguous. The CDR3 length is 13 residues. V was trimmed by 5 bases and J by 5 bases, leaving 12 bases between them. CDR1 is MGHRA, CDR2 YSYEKL, per germline. The CDR3 reads CASSSFRWTEAFF. Written as DNA, the CDR3 is TGCGCCAGCAGCAGCTTCCGGTGGACTGAAGCTTTCTTT.

This chain links TRBV7-2 with TRBJ2-7; 7 positions agree with TRBD1. The CDR3 sequence is 15 residues long. Germline loops: CDR1 SGHTA, CDR2 FQGNSA. V lost 5 bases, J lost 3 bases, and 10 bases stayed unmatched. CDR3 sequence (DNA): TGTGCCAGCAGCGCCGCCCGTGACAGGGTCTACGAGCAGTACTTC. Translated, it gives CASSAARDRVYEQYF.

The chain carries TRBV10-3 and TRBJ1-2; 12 bases are shared with TRBD1. This CDR3 region has 14 residues. V was pared by 0 bases and J by 9 bases, with 2 bases of the junction left unmatched. Germline CDR1 ENHRY, CDR2 SYGVKD. The CDR3 region has the DNA TGTGCCATCAGTGAGTCGGGACAGGGGGCGAGCTACACCTTC. The encoded protein is CAISESGQGASYTF.

The chain employs TRBV24-1 and TRBJ2-5; 8 bases fit TRBD1. The CDR3 runs 13 residues. V trimming: 2 bases; J trimming: 5 bases; junction bases outside the gene matches: 0. Germline V gene data show CDR1 as KGHDR and CDR2 as SFDVKD. CDR3 sequence reads: CATSDWTGETQYF. The CDR3 DNA is TGTGCCACCAGTGATTGGACAGGGGAGACCCAGTACTTC.

The chain uses TRBV2 and TRBJ1-5; TRBD1 might be the D (6 bases). Trimming shortened V by 6 bases and J by 7 bases, and 10 bases separated the two germline ends. CDR1 is SNHLY and CDR2 is FYNNEI in the germline V gene. The length of the CDR3 is 12 residues. CDR3 protein: CASRDGGQPQHF. For the CDR3, the DNA is TGTGCCAGCAGAGACGGGGGCCAGCCCCAGCATTTT.

The chain links TRBV5-1 to TRBJ1-3, with unresolved D. The germline V and J ends were trimmed by 2 bases and 0 bases, with 6 bases remaining between them. CDR1 SGHRS and CDR2 YFSETQ come from the germline V gene. The CDR3 loop spans 14 amino acids. The DNA for the CDR3 is TGCGCCAGCAGCTTACAGAGCTCTGGAAACACCATATATTTT. Translation: CASSLQSSGNTIYF.

In nucleotides, the CDR3 is TGTGCCAGCAGCTTGGAAAGGGTAGGGACCAAAAACATTCAGTACTTC. Encoded protein: CASSLERVGTKNIQYF. The chain combines TRBV5-5 with TRBJ2-4; D uncertain. There are 16 residues in the CDR3. Trimming shortened V by 0 bases and J by 2 bases, and 12 bases separated the two germline ends. The germline gives CDR1 SGHKS, CDR2 YYEKEE (reference sequence).

The chain recombines TRBV3-1 (or the pseudogene TRBV3-2) with TRBJ2-7; D possibly corresponds to TRBD2 (7 bases). Trimming cost V 0 bases and J 2 bases, with 14 bases left between them. This CDR3 comprises 16 residues. Germline values: CDR1 LGHDT, CDR2 YNNKEL (reference sequence). In nucleotides, the CDR3 is TGTGCCAGCAGCCAAGATATAGGGGGGAGGGCCTACGAGCAGTACTTC. Protein product: CASSQDIGGRAYEQYF.

The genes are TRBV3-1 (or the pseudogene TRBV3-2) and TRBJ1-5; D call uncertain. The CDR3 has 12 amino acids. The V gene lost 1 base and the J gene lost 3 bases, with 1 base spanning the gap. Germline V lookup: CDR1 LGHDT, CDR2 YNNKEL (reference sequence). The CDR3 spells CASSQVNQPQHF. For the CDR3, the DNA is TGTGCCAGCAGCCAAGTCAATCAGCCCCAGCATTTT.

J is TRBJ1-5 and V is TRBV28, with D maybe TRBD1 (5 bases). Germline CDR1 reads MDHEN; CDR2 reads SYDVKM. The ends were cut back, 2 bases at V and 1 base at J, with 9 bases in the middle. This CDR3 region has 15 residues. The CDR3 reads CASSLLTGSNQPQHF. The CDR3 coding sequence is TGTGCCAGCAGTTTACTCACAGGAAGCAATCAGCCCCAGCATTTT.

The chain joins TRBV7-9 to TRBJ1-3; D not certain. There are 12 residues in the CDR3. V was clipped by 4 bases and J by 2 bases, with 3 bases between them. Germline CDR1 reads SEHNR; CDR2 reads FQNEAQ (reference sequence). In DNA, the CDR3 is TGTGCCAGCAGCTCAGCTGGAAACACCATATATTTT. Amino acids: CASSSAGNTIYF.

This chain uses TRBV15 with TRBJ2-5; 8 bases are shared with TRBD1. CDR3 length equals 14 residues. CDR1 is LNHNV, CDR2 YYDKDF, per germline (reference sequence). The trim removed 0 bases at V and 4 bases at J, leaving 1 base unmatched. CDR3: CATSRDRGPETQYF. The CDR3 DNA follows: TGTGCCACCAGCAGAGACAGGGGGCCAGAGACCCAGTACTTC.

The chain joins TRBV7-9 to TRBJ2-1; D is perhaps TRBD1 or TRBD2 (5 bases each). There are 10 residues in the CDR3. The germline CDR1 and CDR2 sequences are SEHNR and FQNEAQ (reference sequence). Between the trimmed V and J ends, which lost 9 bases and 6 bases, there was a span of 6 bases. CDR3 DNA sequence: TGTGCCAGTGGGGGCAATGAGCAGTTCTTC. Encoded protein: CASGGNEQFF. The full variable domain, completed using reference TRBV7-9 and TRBJ2-1, is DTGVSQNPRHKITKRGQNVTFRCDPISEHNRLYWYRQTLGQGPEFLTYFQNEAQLEKSRLLSDRFSAERPKGSFSTLEIQRTEQGDSAMYLCASGGNEQFFGPGTRLTVL.

The V call is TRBV10-3, the J call TRBJ2-7; D perhaps matches TRBD2 (7 bases). The V end lost 2 bases, the J end lost 6 bases, and 14 bases lay between the germline ends. Looked up from germline, CDR1 is ENHRY and CDR2 is SYGVKD. CDR3 length: 14 amino acids. The CDR3 coding sequence is TGTGCCATCAGTGAGGCTCGGGGGGCAGGCGAGCAGTACTTC. It translates to CAISEARGAGEQYF.

The chain uses TRBV6-5 and TRBJ2-1, with a tentative D call TRBD1 (6 bases). CDR3 size: 14 residues. The germline CDR1 and CDR2 sequences are MNHEY and SVGAGI. The ends were cut back, 8 bases at V and 9 bases at J, with 20 bases in the middle. CDR3 amino acids: CASETGYGAGEQFF. CDR3 DNA: TGTGCCAGCGAGACAGGCTATGGGGCTGGTGAGCAGTTCTTC.

V is TRBV25-1 and J is TRBJ1-4, with D possibly matching TRBD1 (6 bases). In germline, CDR1 is MGHDK, CDR2 SYGVNS. The CDR3 totals 13 residues. The V and J ends lost 5 bases and 7 bases respectively, with 11 bases between them. The CDR3 coding sequence is TGTGCCAGCAGTACACGGGGGCCTGAAAAACTGTTTTTT. Amino acid sequence: CASSTRGPEKLFF. Full variable domain (missing parts from reference TRBV25-1 and TRBJ1-4): EADIYQTPRYLVIGTGKKITLECSQTMGHDKMYWYQQDPGMELHLIHYSYGVNSTEKGDLSSESTVSRIRTEHFPLTLESARPSHTSQYLCASSTRGPEKLFFGSGTQLSVL.

The V gene is TRBV6-1, the J gene TRBJ2-5; D is tentatively TRBD1 or TRBD2 (5 bases each). Germline V CDR1 and CDR2: MNHNS, SASEGT. The ends were cut back, 1 base at V and 5 bases at J, with 11 bases in the middle. The CDR3 totals 14 residues. The CDR3 coding sequence is TGTGCCAGCAGTGAAGGTGGGGGTGTGGAGACCCAGTACTTC. Protein: CASSEGGGVETQYF.

V usage is TRBV30 and J usage is TRBJ2-3; D remains unclear. Germline CDR1 and CDR2: GTSNPN and SVGIG (reference sequence). CDR3 length: 16 amino acids. V lost 0 bases, J lost 3 bases, and 16 bases lay in between. For the CDR3, the DNA is TGTGCCTGGAGTGTAGGGTCCGGCGGATTTACAGATACGCAGTATTTT. Translating it yields CAWSVGSGGFTDTQYF.

This sequence joins TRBV5-1 and TRBJ2-5; no firm D call. The V end was cut by 1 base, the J end by 1 base, with 8 bases between. Per germline, CDR1 SGHRS and CDR2 YFSETQ. The CDR3 runs 14 residues. CDR3 nucleotide sequence: TGCGCCAGCAGCTTGAGGCAGATCCAAGAGACCCAGTACTTC. It yields the protein CASSLRQIQETQYF.

The genes are TRBV11-3 and TRBJ1-4, with D perhaps matching TRBD1 (5 bases). The CDR3 covers 17 residues. V gave up 0 bases and J gave up 3 bases, with 14 bases separating them. Looked up from germline, CDR1 is SGHNT and CDR2 is YENEEA. The CDR3 coding sequence is TGTGCCAGCAGCTTAGATCCGGTTGGACAACCTAATGAAAAACTGTTTTTT. Translation gives CASSLDPVGQPNEKLFF.

The chain combines TRBV30 with TRBJ2-7; TRBD2 matches at 10 bases. Germline assignment: CDR1 GTSNPN and CDR2 SVGIG (reference sequence). The CDR3 extends over 14 amino acids. Germline trimming cut 7 bases from V and 4 bases from J; bases unmatched to any gene: 10. Written as DNA, the CDR3 is TGTGCCTTCTCCAGGGGACTAGCGATATACGAGCAGTACTTC. As protein: CAFSRGLAIYEQYF.

The chain couples TRBV21-1 to TRBJ1-5. TRBV21-1 is a pseudogene. This CDR3 has 17 amino acids. The CDR3 DNA sequence: TGTGCCAGCAGCATCCTACGCGGGGGAAGTGGCAATCAGCCCCAGCATTTT. It encodes CASSILRGGSGNQPQHF.

The V gene is TRBV3-1 (or the pseudogene TRBV3-2), the J gene TRBJ1-6, with 11 nucleotides matching TRBD1. CDR3 length: 16 amino acids. With V trimmed by 4 bases and J by 13 bases, 12 bases remained unmatched. Germline-derived CDR1 and CDR2 are LGHDT and YNNKEL (reference sequence). The CDR3 protein is CASSPSPGTGGSPLHF. The CDR3 DNA reads as TGTGCCAGCAGCCCCTCCCCCGGGACAGGGGGTTCTCCCCTCCACTTT.

The chain employs TRBV7-9 and TRBJ1-4; D gene unclear. The CDR3 consists of 17 residues. CDR1 and CDR2 from the germline V gene are SEHNR and FQNEAQ (reference sequence). Trimming cost V 1 base and J 1 base, with 13 bases left between them. In DNA, the CDR3 is TGTGCCAGCAGCTTAGGGCGGGGTATGGGAACTAATGAAAAACTGTTTTTT. Translation gives CASSLGRGMGTNEKLFF. Filled out from reference TRBV7-9 and TRBJ1-4, the complete variable domain reads DTGVSQNPRHKITKRGQNVTFRCDPISEHNRLYWYRQTLGQGPEFLTYFQNEAQLEKSRLLSDRFSAERPKGSFSTLEIQRTEQGDSAMYLCASSLGRGMGTNEKLFFGSGTQLSVL.

V usage is TRBV30 and J usage is TRBJ2-7; no reliable D call. The germline V and J ends were trimmed by 2 bases and 5 bases, with 7 bases remaining between them. Germline V gene data show CDR1 as GTSNPN and CDR2 as SVGIG (reference sequence). The CDR3 is 11 amino acids. CDR3 loop: CAWSQGNEQYF. CDR3 sequence (DNA): TGTGCCTGGAGTCAAGGGAACGAGCAGTACTTC. The full variable domain, in which reference TRBV30 and TRBJ2-7 provide the parts outside the CDR3, is SQTIHQWPATLVQPVGSPLSLECTVEGTSNPNLYWYRQAAGRGLQLLFYSVGIGQISSEVPQNLSASRPQDRQFILSSKKLLLSDSGFYLCAWSQGNEQYFGPGTRLTVT.

V and J are TRBV5-4 and TRBJ1-1; 11 positions agree with TRBD1. Germline CDR1 and CDR2: SGHNT and YYREEE (reference sequence). V trimming: 4 bases; J trimming: 10 bases; junction bases outside the gene matches: 9. CDR3 length: 14 amino acids. The CDR3 DNA reads TGTGCCAGCAGCCCCAGGACAGGGGGCGCCGGAGCTTTCTTT. This codes for CASSPRTGGAGAFF.

The chain is built from TRBV7-9 and TRBJ1-4; D ambiguous. Looked up from germline, CDR1 is SEHNR and CDR2 is FQNEAQ (reference sequence). This CDR3 is built from 14 residues. Trimming removed 2 bases from V and 4 bases from J, with 8 bases in between. The CDR3, as DNA: TGTGCCAGCAGCTTATTAACGGTTAATGAAAAACTGTTTTTT. It yields the protein CASSLLTVNEKLFF.

The rearrangement joins TRBV4-1 to TRBJ2-5; 10 bases fit TRBD2. The V and J ends lost 2 bases and 1 base, in that order; junction bases with no gene match: 1. The CDR3 covers 15 residues. Germline V gene sequence: CDR1 MGHRA, CDR2 YSYEKL. Here the CDR3 reads CASSQPSGGQETQYF. The CDR3 bases are TGCGCCAGCAGCCAACCTAGCGGGGGCCAAGAGACCCAGTACTTC.